These T cell receptor beta chains were read from a single sample in a study of blood T cell repertoires in COVID-19. Sequencing was performed with immunoSEQ multiplex PCR; in TCRdb, only in-frame clones are kept and a portion is missing. The table lists 250,000 to 300,000 clones, about 88% of them singletons, with 4.6% in the top ten. Sequencing used peripheral blood. The origin of the receptors is a woman aged 40-49 years who had recovered from COVID-19. Each CDR3 is given without its conserved first and last residue.

j_gene | v_gene | CDR3aa
TRBJ1-2 | TRBV6-5 | ASTRQGGAGGYT
TRBJ1-3 | TRBV5-3 | ARSSLQISGNTIY
TRBJ2-1 | TRBV14 | ASSEGTRVVSSYNEQF
TRBJ2-1 | TRBV7-2 | ASSLRGGQGHNEQF
TRBJ1-2 | TRBV9 | ASSRIVYGYT
TRBJ2-2 | TRBV4-3 | ASSQRGRGGANTGELF
TRBJ1-1 | TRBV5-1 | ASSFGQDTEAF
TRBJ1-2 | TRBV6-2/TRBV6-3 | ASSYGTPYGYT
TRBJ1-2 | TRBV2 | ASSDPARSGYT
TRBJ1-1 | TRBV18 | ASSPREVNTEAF
TRBJ1-3 | TRBV3-1/TRBV3-2 | ASSRLWGSGNTIY
TRBJ1-6 | TRBV10-3 | ATTGGDRGPNSPLH
TRBJ1-2 | TRBV29-1 | SVATGTDYGYT
TRBJ2-3 | TRBV3-1/TRBV3-2 | ASSRVAGEPDTQY
TRBJ1-2 | TRBV7-9 | AGLKSADYGYT
TRBJ2-7 | TRBV5-6 | ASSFEGGEVYEQY
TRBJ2-1 | TRBV19 | ASSKPDRDNEQF
TRBJ2-3 | TRBV5-8 | ASSPGLAITDTQY
TRBJ2-6 | TRBV7-9 | ASTALISGANVLT
TRBJ1-6 | TRBV19 | ASSWDRNNSPLH
TRBJ2-2 | TRBV11-2 | ASTTSGQAKNTGELF
TRBJ2-1 | TRBV2 | ASSGLIGQF
TRBJ1-1 | TRBV6-5 | ASSYSPTSDTEAF
TRBJ1-6 | TRBV2 | ASSDRTGYNSPLH
TRBJ1-2 | TRBV10-2 | ASSESGGRGYT
TRBJ2-3 | TRBV24-1 | ATSDAGTGSTDTQY
TRBJ2-2 | TRBV28 | ASSQPRERSGELF
TRBJ2-2 | TRBV7-2 | ASSPQPGLAGELF